The 10 T cell receptor beta chains in this list originate from one sample, sequenced in a study of Tregs in tolerant kidney transplant recipients. Sequenced by immunoSEQ multiplex PCR; TCRdb stores in-frame clones only, minus some. In the table there are tens of thousands of clones, 91% of which are singletons. Mixed chimerism was transient after nonmyeloablative marrow transplants from related graft donors. Material: CD4+ T cells from blood (PBMCs), obtained 24 months after the transplant. Receptor source: a human patient who received a combined kidney and bone marrow transplant. T cells may partly derive from the graft donor.

For the CDR3, the DNA is TGTGCCTGGAGTGTCCCCGTTAGCGGCAATGAGCAGTTCTTC. This codes for CAWSVPVSGNEQFF. The chain is built from TRBV30 and TRBJ2-1, with D perhaps matching TRBD2 (6 bases). CDR1 and CDR2 from the germline V gene are GTSNPN and SVGIG (reference sequence). The germline V and J ends were trimmed by 0 bases and 6 bases, with 12 bases remaining between them. CDR3 size: 14 residues. Complete variable domain (other parts from reference TRBV30 and TRBJ2-1): SQTIHQWPATLVQPVGSPLSLECTVEGTSNPNLYWYRQAAGRGLQLLFYSVGIGQISSEVPQNLSASRPQDRQFILSSKKLLLSDSGFYLCAWSVPVSGNEQFFGPGTRLTVL.

The V gene is TRBV10-3, the J gene TRBJ2-1, with D possibly TRBD2 on 6 matching bases. The CDR3 sequence is 15 residues long. The V gene lost 3 bases and the J gene lost 4 bases, with 13 bases spanning the gap. CDR1 and CDR2 (germline): ENHRY, SYGVKD. The CDR3 sequence: CAISDSGTYYNEQFF. The CDR3 nucleotides are TGTGCCATCAGTGACTCCGGGACTTATTACAATGAGCAGTTCTTC.

The chain joins TRBV2 to TRBJ2-1; tentative D call: TRBD2 (7 bases). The CDR3 is made up of 13 amino acids. V dropped 6 bases and J dropped 7 bases, with 13 bases sitting between them. Germline V gene lookup returns CDR1 SNHLY and CDR2 FYNNEI. DNA of the CDR3: TGTGCCAGCAGGAAAGGGGGGGATAATGAGCAGTTCTTC. Amino acids: CASRKGGDNEQFF.

The chain employs TRBV28 and TRBJ2-7, with D tentatively TRBD2 (6 bases). This CDR3 comprises 15 residues. V lost 4 bases and J 0 bases, leaving 13 bases between the germline ends. The germline V gene encodes CDR1 MDHEN and CDR2 SYDVKM. The CDR3 spells CASSSLWGVSYEQYF. DNA of the CDR3: TGTGCCAGCAGTTCTTTATGGGGGGTCTCCTACGAGCAGTACTTC.

The V call is TRBV6-5, the J call TRBJ2-1; 9 bases agree with TRBD2. From germline, CDR1 is MNHEY and CDR2 SVGAGI. V was clipped by 7 bases and J by 5 bases; unmatched bases: 9. The CDR3 covers 15 residues. The CDR3 spells CASTAGTSTNNEQFF. The CDR3 DNA sequence: TGTGCCAGCACCGCCGGGACTAGCACAAACAATGAGCAGTTCTTC.

The rearrangement joins TRBV7-9 to TRBJ1-2; D is possibly TRBD1 (5 bases). Germline V lookup: CDR1 SEHNR, CDR2 FQNEAQ (reference sequence). The CDR3 is 14 amino acids. The V end was cut by 0 bases, the J end by 10 bases, with 15 bases between. The CDR3 loop is CASSLASQGGVYTF. CDR3 in DNA: TGTGCCAGCAGCTTAGCATCCCAGGGAGGGGTCTACACCTTC.

The chain has TRBV7-2 and TRBJ1-2, with 7 positions matching TRBD1. From germline, CDR1 is SGHTA and CDR2 FQGNSA. V lost 1 base, J lost 8 bases, and 13 bases stayed unmatched. The CDR3 is 16 amino acids. The CDR3 reads CASSLEYRGERTGYTF. In nucleotides, the CDR3 is TGTGCCAGCAGCTTAGAGTACAGGGGTGAGCGTACCGGCTACACCTTC.

The rearrangement joins TRBV25-1 to TRBJ2-7; perhaps TRBD1 as D (6 bases). Germline assignment: CDR1 MGHDK and CDR2 SYGVNS. The CDR3 sequence is 12 residues long. V was pared by 6 bases and J by 8 bases, with 14 bases between. For the CDR3, the DNA is TGTGCCAGCAGGGGGGCTGGTCCCAAGCAGTACTTC. This sequence encodes CASRGAGPKQYF.

The V gene is TRBV7-3, the J gene TRBJ2-7; 8 bases are a match to TRBD2. The CDR3 totals 15 residues. The ends lost 5 bases at V and 0 bases at J; junction bases unmatched: 6. Germline CDR1 SGHTA, CDR2 FQGTGA. The CDR3 sequence: CASSPRGGLSYEQYF. In nucleotides, the CDR3 is TGTGCCAGCAGCCCTCGCGGGGGGCTCTCCTACGAGCAGTACTTC.

The chain has TRBV18 and TRBJ1-5; the D gene is possibly TRBD1 (5 bases). CDR3 length: 15 amino acids. Deletions cut 4 bases from V and 5 bases from J, with 15 bases between. CDR1 and CDR2 from the germline V gene are KGHSH and LQKENI. This CDR3 is CASSLTYGADQPQHF. The CDR3 nucleotides are TGTGCCAGCTCACTGACGTATGGGGCCGATCAGCCCCAGCATTTT.